These T cell receptor beta chains were read from a single sample in a study of OX40 agonist ivuxolimab in advanced cancers. Here immunoSEQ multiplex PCR was the method, and the copy in TCRdb shows in-frame clones only, minus some. The sample includes 60,000 to 70,000 clones, around 90% seen only once; the top ten take around 2.7%. The sample was CD4+ or CD8+ T cells sorted from blood, taken in a trial of the OX40 agonist ivuxolimab. These receptors all come from an adult with an advanced solid tumor such as melanoma, head and neck, liver or kidney cancer. Both conserved end residues are part of each CDR3. D genes are given only for firm matches. Clone size is not always given. Where it is, it says once, few, many or a class for expanded clones.

j_call d_call clone_size v_call cdr3_aa cdr3_nt
TRBJ2-2 . . TRBV9 CASSPRTVNTGELFF TGTGCCAGCAGCCCCCGGACAGTTAACACCGGGGAGCTGTTTTTT
TRBJ2-1 TRBD2 . TRBV10-3 CAIRPDRGVAGGPSSEQFF TGTGCCATCAGACCTGACAGGGGGGTAGCGGGAGGGCCCTCGAGTGAGCAGTTCTTC
TRBJ1-1 TRBD1 . TRBV10-3 CAISEDRDTEAFF TGTGCCATCAGTGAGGACAGGGACACTGAAGCTTTCTTT
TRBJ1-5 . . TRBV30 CAWSRENQPQHF TGTGCCTGGAGCAGGGAAAATCAGCCCCAGCATTTT
TRBJ2-7 . few TRBV28 CASRPPLGPGISYEQYF TGTGCCAGCAGACCTCCCCTAGGCCCAGGGATTTCCTACGAGCAGTACTTC
TRBJ1-4 . . TRBV5-1 CASHSDEYNEKLFF TGCGCCAGTCACTCCGACGAGTACAATGAAAAACTGTTTTTT
TRBJ2-7 . . TRBV6-6 CASTPPDSTYEQYF TGTGCCAGCACCCCGCCCGACAGTACCTACGAGCAGTACTTC
TRBJ1-1 . . TRBV30 CAWTFGNTEAFF TGTGCCTGGACGTTCGGGAACACTGAAGCTTTCTTT
TRBJ1-3 TRBD1 few TRBV25-1 CASSEAGGAGNTIYF TGTGCCAGCAGTGAAGCAGGGGGCGCTGGAAACACCATATATTTT
TRBJ2-5 TRBD2 . TRBV14 CASSQGLAGDETQYF TGTGCCAGCAGCCAAGGCCTAGCGGGAGATGAGACCCAGTACTTC
TRBJ1-4 . . TRBV4-1 CASSQGTGTRNEKLFF TGCGCCAGCAGCCAAGGCACAGGGACCCGGAATGAAAAACTGTTTTTT
TRBJ1-4 TRBD1 . TRBV5-1 CASSPDRGSNEKLFF TGCGCCAGCAGCCCCGACAGGGGGTCTAATGAAAAACTGTTTTTT
TRBJ2-7 TRBD1 few TRBV5-5 CASDTGGYEQYF TGTGCCAGCGACACAGGGGGTTACGAGCAGTACTTC
TRBJ1-5 . . TRBV30 CAWSPRNQPQHF TGTGCCTGGAGCCCTCGGAATCAGCCCCAGCATTTT
TRBJ2-7 . . TRBV28 CASSFVRSSYEQYF TGTGCCAGCAGTTTTGTCAGGTCCTCCTACGAGCAGTACTTC
TRBJ2-5 . . TRBV18 CASSPPVDSETQYF TGTGCCAGCTCACCACCGGTCGACTCGGAGACCCAGTACTTC
TRBJ1-2 TRBD1 few TRBV2 CASRGTVSNYGYTF TGTGCCAGCAGGGGGACAGTCTCTAACTATGGCTACACCTTC
TRBJ1-4 . medium-sized TRBV2 CASSETANNEKLFF TGTGCCAGCAGCGAGACAGCAAATAATGAAAAACTGTTTTTT
TRBJ2-3 . . TRBV2 CASRGTSGDTQYF TGTGCCAGCAGGGGAACTAGTGGTGATACGCAGTATTTT
TRBJ1-5 TRBD1 . TRBV28 CASSFTLQGADSNQPQHF TGTGCCAGCAGTTTCACACTCCAGGGGGCCGATAGCAATCAGCCCCAGCATTTT
TRBJ1-2 . . TRBV6-5 CASSYVALLGHYGYTF TGTGCCAGCAGTTACGTAGCACTCCTAGGACACTATGGCTACACCTTC
TRBJ1-4 . . TRBV7-2 CASSLNTNEKLFF TGTGCCAGCAGCTTAAACACTAATGAAAAACTGTTTTTT
TRBJ2-5 . . TRBV29-1 CSSHQTGQETQYF TGCAGCTCCCACCAGACAGGACAAGAGACCCAGTACTTC
TRBJ2-1 . . TRBV5-1 CATGWGSGEQFF TGCGCCACCGGATGGGGTTCAGGTGAGCAGTTCTTC
TRBJ2-7 TRBD2 . TRBV19 CASSIGGVTYEQYF TGTGCCAGTAGTATCGGGGGGGTTACCTACGAGCAGTACTTC
TRBJ2-7 TRBD2 . TRBV7-2 CASSLSGGHEQYF TGTGCCAGCAGCTTGAGCGGGGGGCACGAGCAGTACTTC
TRBJ1-2 . . TRBV18 CASSPDWELNRNGYTF TGTGCCAGCTCACCCGATTGGGAGCTAAATCGAAATGGCTACACCTTC
TRBJ2-7 . . TRBV28 CASSGGDGVSYEQYF TGTGCCAGCAGTGGGGGTGATGGGGTCTCCTACGAGCAGTACTTC
TRBJ1-3 TRBD1 . TRBV7-9 CASSFDRGRGDTIYF TGTGCCAGCAGCTTCGACAGGGGGCGTGGAGACACCATATATTTT
TRBJ2-2 TRBD2 . TRBV7-2 CASSTRGGRNTGELFF TGTGCCAGCAGCACCCGGGGGGGGCGGAACACCGGGGAGCTGTTTTTT
TRBJ1-4 . . TRBV27 CASSLRPQGKLFF TGTGCCAGCAGTTTAAGGCCTCAGGGAAAACTGTTTTTT
TRBJ2-1 . . TRBV11-3 CASSFQDPGIYNEQFF TGTGCCAGCAGCTTCCAGGACCCGGGAATTTACAATGAGCAGTTCTTC
TRBJ1-4 . . TRBV27 CASSLGFRGFGNEKLFF TGTGCCAGCAGTTTGGGCTTCCGGGGGTTTGGGAATGAAAAACTGTTTTTT
TRBJ2-7 . . TRBV5-1 CASSWPARGLSYEQYF TGCGCCAGCAGCTGGCCCGCCAGAGGCCTAAGCTACGAGCAGTACTTC
TRBJ1-1 TRBD1 . TRBV9 CASSGTGSTEAFF TGTGCCAGCAGCGGGACAGGGTCCACTGAAGCTTTCTTT
TRBJ2-7 TRBD2 . TRBV7-2 CASSLGRSGGLYEQYF TGTGCCAGCAGCTTAGGCCGAAGCGGGGGGCTCTACGAGCAGTACTTC
TRBJ2-3 . . TRBV28 CASSAPRGTDTQYF TGTGCCAGCAGTGCCCCACGGGGGACAGATACGCAGTATTTT
TRBJ2-7 . . TRBV5-1 CASSLTKNYEQYF TGCGCCAGCAGCTTGACGAAAAACTACGAGCAGTACTTC
TRBJ2-2 . . TRBV11-2 CASSLTNTGELFF TGTGCCAGCAGCTTGACGAACACCGGGGAGCTGTTTTTT
TRBJ1-1 . . TRBV7-8 CASSAPRGRTEAFF TGTGCCAGCAGCGCTCCTCGGGGGCGTACTGAAGCTTTCTTT
TRBJ2-3 . . TRBV7-9 CVSSLSQLLSTDTQYF TGTGTCAGCAGCTTATCTCAGCTGCTTAGCACAGATACGCAGTATTTT
TRBJ2-1 . . TRBV5-4 CASGRPPMDEQFF TGTGCCAGCGGCCGGCCGCCCATGGATGAGCAGTTCTTC
TRBJ2-7 . . TRBV4-2 CASSQRGRYEQYF TGTGCCAGCAGCCAAAGAGGGCGCTACGAGCAGTACTTC
TRBJ1-3 TRBD1 once TRBV9 CASSALRATGNGNTIYF TGTGCCAGCAGCGCTCTCCGCGCGACAGGGAACGGAAACACCATATATTTT
TRBJ2-2 . . TRBV10-1 CASSAQPTGELFF TGCGCCAGCAGCGCACAGCCCACCGGGGAGCTGTTTTTT
TRBJ2-1 TRBD2 few TRBV30 CAWGGGSGGRRDEQFF TGTGCCTGGGGAGGAGGTAGCGGGGGCCGACGGGATGAGCAGTTCTTC